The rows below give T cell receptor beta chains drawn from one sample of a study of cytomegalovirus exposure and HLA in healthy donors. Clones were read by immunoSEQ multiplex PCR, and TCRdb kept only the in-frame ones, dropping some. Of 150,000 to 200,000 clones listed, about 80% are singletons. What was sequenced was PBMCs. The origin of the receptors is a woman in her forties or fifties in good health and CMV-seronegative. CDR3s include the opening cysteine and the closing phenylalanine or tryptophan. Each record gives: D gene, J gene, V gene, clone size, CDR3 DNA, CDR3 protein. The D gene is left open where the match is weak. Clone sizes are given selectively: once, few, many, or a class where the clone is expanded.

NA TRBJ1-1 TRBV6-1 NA TGTGCCAGCAGTGGAAGGGGTGAGACTGAAGCTTTCTTT CASSGRGETEAFF
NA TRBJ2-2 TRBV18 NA TGTGCCAGCTCACCAGGCCGAGACTGGGAGCTGTTTTTT CASSPGRDWELFF
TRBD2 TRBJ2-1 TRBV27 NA TGTGCCAGCAGTTGGGAGGGCCCCTACAATGAGCAGTTCTTC CASSWEGPYNEQFF
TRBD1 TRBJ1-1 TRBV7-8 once TGTGCCAGCAGCCCAAAGACAGGGCTGAACACTGAAGCTTTCTTT CASSPKTGLNTEAFF
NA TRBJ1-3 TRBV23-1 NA TGCGCCAGCAGTCAATCCCGGGGGAGGGCTGGAAACACCATATATTTT CASSQSRGRAGNTIYF
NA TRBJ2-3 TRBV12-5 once TGTGCTAGTCCCAGGCTCTGGGCGCATACGCAGTATTTT CASPRLWAHTQYF
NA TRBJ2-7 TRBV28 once TGTGCCAGCAGTTCCTCCCCCGGACTAGAGCAGTACTTC CASSSSPGLEQYF
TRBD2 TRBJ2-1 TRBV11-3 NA TGTGCCAGCAGCCCTGAAAGCGGGAGGGCCGGTGAGCAGTTCTTC CASSPESGRAGEQFF
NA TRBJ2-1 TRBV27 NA NA CASSFLAENYNEQFF
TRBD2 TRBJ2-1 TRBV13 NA TGTGCCAGCAGCTTAGATCGGACTAGCGGGAAAAATGAGCAGTTCTTC CASSLDRTSGKNEQFF
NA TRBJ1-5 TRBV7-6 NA TGTGCCAGCAGCCCGAATCAGGGAAATCAGCCCCAGCATTTT CASSPNQGNQPQHF
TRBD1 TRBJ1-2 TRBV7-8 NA TGTGCCAGCAGCTTAGCGACAGGGTACGGCTACACCTTC CASSLATGYGYTF
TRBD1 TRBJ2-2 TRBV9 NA TGTGCCAGCGGACAGGACCCTTCTTACACCGGGGAGCTGTTTTTT CASGQDPSYTGELFF
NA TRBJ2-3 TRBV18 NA TGTGCCAGCTCACCAGGGGCGGCTAGCACAGATACGCAGTATTTT CASSPGAASTDTQYF
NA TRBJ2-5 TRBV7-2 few TGTGCCAGCAGCTTTGGCGGTACAGAGACCCAGTACTTC CASSFGGTETQYF
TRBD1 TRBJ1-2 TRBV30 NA TGTGCCTGGAGACGGGACAGGGGTTACGGCTACACCTTC CAWRRDRGYGYTF
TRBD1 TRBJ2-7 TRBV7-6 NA TGTGCCAGCAGCTTAAGGGACAGGCGGAACGCTCCCGAGCAGTACTTC CASSLRDRRNAPEQYF
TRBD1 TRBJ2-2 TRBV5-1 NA TGCGCCAGCAGCCTCTTGGACAGGGGAGGCACCGGGGAGCTGTTTTTT CASSLLDRGGTGELFF
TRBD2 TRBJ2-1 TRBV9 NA TGTGCCAGCAGCGTCGGACTAGCGGGGATCAATGAGCAGTTCTTC CASSVGLAGINEQFF
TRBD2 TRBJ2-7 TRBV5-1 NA TGCGCCAGCAGCTTGACTAGCGGGAGTTACGAGCAGTACTTC CASSLTSGSYEQYF
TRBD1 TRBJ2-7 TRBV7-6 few TGTGCCAGCAGCCCAATCCGACAGGGCTACGAGCAGTACTTC CASSPIRQGYEQYF
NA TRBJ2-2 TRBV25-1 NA TGTGCCAGCAGTGACAGGCTTAACACCGGGGAGCTGTTTTTT CASSDRLNTGELFF
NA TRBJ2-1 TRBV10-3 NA TGTGCCATCAGTTCAACTGGCGGCCATCTCCGGAGCTCCTACAATGAGCAGTTCTTC CAISSTGGHLRSSYNEQFF
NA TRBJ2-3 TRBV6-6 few TGTGCCAGCAGTTACCGACGGGGAGATACGCAGTATTTT CASSYRRGDTQYF
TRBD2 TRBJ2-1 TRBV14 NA TGTGCCAGCAGCCGGATTGGGGGGGTCTACAATGAGCAGTTCTTC CASSRIGGVYNEQFF
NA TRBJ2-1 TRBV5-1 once TGCGCCAGCAGCTTGGCGCTTCAGGTCCGGGACTTTAATGAGCAGTTCTTC CASSLALQVRDFNEQFF
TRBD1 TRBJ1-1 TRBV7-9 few TGTGCCAGCAGCCCCCCCGCTACAGGGGGAGGACGAGCTTTCTTT CASSPPATGGGRAFF
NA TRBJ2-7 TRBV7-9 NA TGTGCCAGCAGCTTAAGTTATATTACAACCTACGAGCAGTACTTC CASSLSYITTYEQYF
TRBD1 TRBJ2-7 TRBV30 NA TGTGCCTGGAGCCTCGGGACAGGATTGGCCTACGAGCAGTACTTC CAWSLGTGLAYEQYF
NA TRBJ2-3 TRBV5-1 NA TGCGCCAGCAGCTTGGCTGTCCTCTCTAGCACAGATACGCAGTATTTT CASSLAVLSSTDTQYF
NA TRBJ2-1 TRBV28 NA TGTGCCAGCCTCCCTTCCGGACGGGGATACAATGAGCAGTTCTTC CASLPSGRGYNEQFF
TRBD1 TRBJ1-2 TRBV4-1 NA TGCGCCAGCAGCCAAGGTGGGACAGGGGCAGGGAGTGGCTACACCTTC CASSQGGTGAGSGYTF
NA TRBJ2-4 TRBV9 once TGTGCCAGCAGCGTAGGCAGGGGTGCCAAAAACATTCAGTACTTC CASSVGRGAKNIQYF
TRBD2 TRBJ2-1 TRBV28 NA TGTGCCAGCAGTTTCTCTTCCAATCCACTAGCGGGAGGGTCCTACAATGAGCAGTTCTTC CASSFSSNPLAGGSYNEQFF
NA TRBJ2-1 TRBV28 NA TGTGCCAGCAGGCGTACTTTCGGGGTTGGTTACAATGAGCAGTTCTTC CASRRTFGVGYNEQFF
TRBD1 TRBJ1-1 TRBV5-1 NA TGCGCCAGCAGCCACGGACAGGAGGGGGCTGAAGCTTTCTTT CASSHGQEGAEAFF
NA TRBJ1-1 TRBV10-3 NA TGTGCCATCAGTGATCAAGGTCGGGGGGTCCCTGAAGCTTTCTTT CAISDQGRGVPEAFF
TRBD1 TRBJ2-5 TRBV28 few TGTGCCAGCAGTGATCCGGGACAGGGGGCAGTGACCCAGTACTTC CASSDPGQGAVTQYF
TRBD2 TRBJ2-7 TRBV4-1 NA TGCGCCAGCAGCCAAGGACCGGGACTAGCGGGAGAGCAGTACTTC CASSQGPGLAGEQYF
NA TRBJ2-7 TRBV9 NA TGTGCCAGCAGCGTAGGACTAGTAGGCGAGCAGTACTTC CASSVGLVGEQYF
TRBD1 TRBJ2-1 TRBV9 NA TGTGCCAGCAGCGTAACGCTAGGGGGCCTCTGGGATGAGCAGTTCTTC CASSVTLGGLWDEQFF
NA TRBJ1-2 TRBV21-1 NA TGTGCCAGCAGCAAAGTAGGGGCCTATTGCTATGGCTACACCTTC CASSKVGAYCYGYTF